This TCR beta chain originates from a study of T cell responses to AZD1222 COVID-19 vaccine. Broader study findings: Seropositive AZD1222 recipients at baseline numbered only five or six.

A note on this clone: Its antigen is unidentified.

TCRdb's table, derived via immunoSEQ multiplex PCR, lists solely in-frame clones and lacks some. The sample shows 200,000 to 250,000 clones, about 94% of them seen only once. Germline CDR1 reads SGHDT; CDR2 reads YYEEEE. The CDR3 consists of 12 residues. V dropped 1 base and J dropped 6 bases, with 8 bases sitting between them. The TCR was taken from an adult who received the MenACWY meningococcal vaccine as a control. V and J are TRBV5-6 and TRBJ2-7, with D tentatively TRBD2 (5 bases). The sequencing used peripheral blood, collected 28 days after the second dose of the MenACWY control vaccine. CDR3 region: CASSLTEGEQYF. The CDR3 DNA follows: TGTGCCAGCAGCTTGACTGAGGGCGAGCAGTACTTC.